The present entry profiles one T cell receptor (beta chain) with its context. Its antigen remains unidentified. TCRdb called the 5' RACE reads again in MiXCR, with one record for every CDR3 protein. The data hold approximately 300,000 distinct CDR3 sequences, with roughly 8.6% observed a single time. Between the trimmed V and J ends, which lost 3 bases and 3 bases, there was a span of 14 bases. CDR3 size: 15 residues. The germline gives CDR1 SGHDN, CDR2 FVKESK. The sample originates from a study of identical twins. Findings and caveats of the study: Monozygotic twin pairs showed more out-of-frame TCR alpha sharing than models estimated.

In addition, the sample was reused for a study of yellow fever vaccine responses in identical twins.

The receptor's source is a woman aged 18-29 years in good health. The sample consisted of CD8+ T cells sorted from blood. This chain joins TRBV14 and TRBJ1-2; D is unresolved. Here the CDR3 reads CASSHLAQDYYGYTF. DNA for the CDR3: TGTGCCAGCAGCCACCTGGCGCAGGACTACTATGGCTACACCTTC.